One and the same sample provided the 14 T cell receptor beta chains below, sequenced in a study of vaccination effects on CD4 cells after COVID-19 (dated by TCRdb to 2022 to 2024). These TCRs are of unknown antigen specificity. The method behind the library was the immunoSEQ multiplex PCR assay. In its TCRdb copy, this immuneACCESS table keeps in-frame sequences only and misses some clones. Where compared with another copy, unresolved V genes explain less than half of these, and the others have no known cause. The sample table shows 20,000 to 25,000 clones, and about 63% are seen once. The ten most abundant clones make up about 9.9% of the sample. To identify antigen-specific CD4+ T cell clonotypes by their expansion, the ViraFEST assay first stimulated PBMC with viral peptide pools and then applied TCR sequencing. After approximately eleven days of culture, CD4+ T cells were isolated with the EasySep CD4+ T cell isolation kit. The absence of prior SARS-CoV-2 infection in healthy vaccine recipients was confirmed by negative nucleocapsid antibodies before and after vaccination.

The material was CD4+ T cells from PBMCs cultured with HCoV-NL63 spike peptides, obtained before COVID-19 vaccination. The cell subset or site label of this sample denotes: HCoV-NL63 spike overlapping peptide pool stimulation. The receptors were gathered from a human donor who received a COVID-19 vaccine.

The rearrangement uses TRBV5-1 and TRBJ1-3, with TRBD1 matching over 7 bases. Germline CDR1 is SGHRS and CDR2 is YFSETQ. The CDR3 is 15 amino acids. V lost 0 bases to trimming and J lost 3 bases; unmatched junction nucleotides: 3. The CDR3 DNA sequence: TGCGCCAGCAGCTTGGCGACAGGGCATGGAAACACCATATATTTT. This sequence encodes CASSLATGHGNTIYF.

CDR3 amino acids: CASSVDPKGNYEQYF. As DNA, the CDR3 is TGTGCCAGCAGCGTAGACCCGAAGGGGAACTACGAGCAGTACTTC. The V call is TRBV9, the J call TRBJ2-7; perhaps TRBD1 as D (5 bases). The V and J ends lost 0 bases and 3 bases respectively, with 13 bases between them. The CDR3 loop spans 15 amino acids. CDR1 and CDR2 (germline): SGDLS, YYNGEE.

The chain joins TRBV11-2 to TRBJ1-1; weak D call: TRBD1 (5 bases). The germline gives CDR1 SGHAT, CDR2 FQNNGV. The germline V and J ends were trimmed by 4 bases and 2 bases, with 20 bases remaining between them. This CDR3 is built from 17 residues. The CDR3 sequence is CASSSSGVQGTNTEAFF. The CDR3 nucleotides are TGTGCCAGCAGCTCCTCGGGGGTCCAAGGGACTAACACTGAAGCTTTCTTT.

The chain links TRBV6-5 to TRBJ2-7; a weak D match, TRBD2 (6 bases). The CDR3 spans 13 residues. V lost 4 bases and J lost 6, with 13 bases in between. From germline, CDR1 is MNHEY and CDR2 SVGAGI. CDR3 in DNA: TGTGCCAGCAGTTCTGTAGCGGTTAGCGAGCAGTACTTC. This codes for CASSSVAVSEQYF.

The gene calls are TRBV9 and TRBJ1-4; D ambiguous. The V gene's germline CDR1 is SGDLS and CDR2 YYNGEE. Trimming stripped 0 bases from V and 0 bases from J, with 3 bases between. CDR3 length equals 14 residues. Written as DNA, the CDR3 is TGTGCCAGCAGCGTAGGAACAACTAATGAAAAACTGTTTTTT. Translation: CASSVGTTNEKLFF.

This clone was recorded only once. V is TRBV25-1 and J is TRBJ2-5, with a weak D call TRBD2 (7 bases). The CDR3 has 16 amino acids. The germline gives CDR1 MGHDK, CDR2 SYGVNS. Between the trimmed V and J ends, which lost 7 bases and 4 bases, there was a span of 22 bases. CDR3 nucleotides: TGTGCCAGCACCTCCTCCTGGCGGGGGCGTATAGAGACCCAGTACTTC. Amino acids: CASTSSWRGRIETQYF.

The CDR3 DNA sequence: TGCGCCACAGCTTCTAGCGGGGGGGCCACCGGGGAGCTGTTTTTT. Translation: CATASSGGATGELFF. The V gene is TRBV10-2, the J gene TRBJ2-2; 12 bases agree with TRBD2. The CDR3 is made up of 15 amino acids. CDR1 is WSHSY, CDR2 SAAADI, per germline. Trimming cost V 10 bases and J 4 bases; bases outside gene matches: 7.

The chain carries TRBV19 and TRBJ2-5; 13 nucleotides match TRBD2. Losses at the gene ends were 3 bases for V and 5 bases for J; bases not matched to a gene: 9. CDR3 length: 17 residues. Germline CDR1 reads LNHDA; CDR2 reads SQIVND (reference sequence). The CDR3 spells CASSIHVQTSGGETQYF. DNA for the CDR3: TGTGCCAGTAGTATCCACGTCCAGACTAGCGGGGGGGAGACCCAGTACTTC.

The J gene is TRBJ1-4, the V gene TRBV2; D gene unclear. The V and J ends lost 4 bases and 0 bases respectively, with 6 bases between them. The CDR3 sequence is 14 residues long. Looked up from germline, CDR1 is SNHLY and CDR2 is FYNNEI. CDR3 protein: CASSAGTTNEKLFF. CDR3 coding DNA: TGTGCCAGCAGTGCCGGAACAACTAATGAAAAACTGTTTTTT.

The V call is TRBV6-2 or TRBV6-3, the J call TRBJ1-1; tentatively, D is TRBD1 (5 bases). The ends were cut back, 6 bases at V and 0 bases at J, with 14 bases in the middle. CDR1 and CDR2 (germline): MNHEY, SVGEGT. The CDR3 runs to 15 residues. CDR3 in DNA: TGTGCCAGCAGCCTACGGGGCGATATGAACACTGAAGCTTTCTTT. It is translated as CASSLRGDMNTEAFF.

This chain uses TRBV10-2 with TRBJ1-5; D remains ambiguous. V lost 4 bases to trimming and J lost 0 bases, with 7 bases between them. There are 14 residues in the CDR3. Germline-derived CDR1 and CDR2 are WSHSY and SAAADI. This chain's CDR3 is CASSVTDSNQPQHF. The CDR3 bases are TGCGCCAGCAGTGTAACAGATAGCAATCAGCCCCAGCATTTT.

A remark on this clone: One end of the junction varies from germline; a read error may be responsible. V and J are TRBV4-2 and TRBJ2-7, with no clear D. CDR1 and CDR2 (germline): LGHNA, YNFKEQ. This CDR3 is 13 amino acids long. This CDR3 reads CASSEEIAYEQYF. The DNA of the CDR3 is TGTGCCAGCAGCGAAGAAATAGCCTACGAGCAGTACTTC.

Sample share makes this clone medium-sized. The V gene is TRBV9, the J gene TRBJ1-2, with D perhaps matching TRBD1 (5 bases). The CDR3 is 14 amino acids. From germline, CDR1 is SGDLS and CDR2 YYNGEE. Deletions cut 0 bases from V and 7 bases from J, with 13 bases between. The CDR3 loop is CASSVVDSRSGYTF. For the CDR3, the DNA is TGTGCCAGCAGCGTAGTTGACAGTAGAAGTGGCTACACCTTC.

This clone was detected a few times. The chain employs TRBV9 and TRBJ1-1; D ambiguous. Trimming took 0 bases from V and 1 from J, leaving 7 bases between them. There are 14 residues in the CDR3. Germline V gives CDR1 SGDLS, CDR2 YYNGEE. For the CDR3, the DNA is TGTGCCAGCAGCGTAGGCAACAGGAACACTGAAGCTTTCTTT. Translating gives CASSVGNRNTEAFF. The full variable domain, in which reference TRBV9 and TRBJ1-1 provide the parts outside the CDR3, is DSGVTQTPKHLITATGQRVTLRCSPRSGDLSVYWYQQSLDQGLQFLIQYYNGEERAKGNILERFSAQQFPDLHSELNLSSLELGDSALYFCASSVGNRNTEAFFGQGTRLTVV.